The T cell receptor beta chain under discussion was sequenced for a study of cytomegalovirus exposure and HLA in healthy donors. This CDR3 is built from 14 residues. Germline V lookup: CDR1 SGHTA, CDR2 FQGNSA. J was trimmed by 3 bases and V by 5 bases; bases with no gene match: 3. The PCR ran on 60 Vbeta and 13 Jbeta primers. The protocol was immunoSEQ multiplex PCR, while the TCRdb copy is restricted to in-frame clones and leaves out a portion. The sample consists of some 190,000 clones, around 80% of them appearing once. The sequenced sample was PBMCs. This TCR was sampled from a woman aged 40 to 55 in good health and CMV-seronegative. This chain links TRBV7-2 with TRBJ2-7, with 11 bases matching TRBD1. DNA of the CDR3: TGTGCCAGCAGCCCAGGGACAGGGGGCTACGAGCAGTACTTC. It specifies CASSPGTGGYEQYF.